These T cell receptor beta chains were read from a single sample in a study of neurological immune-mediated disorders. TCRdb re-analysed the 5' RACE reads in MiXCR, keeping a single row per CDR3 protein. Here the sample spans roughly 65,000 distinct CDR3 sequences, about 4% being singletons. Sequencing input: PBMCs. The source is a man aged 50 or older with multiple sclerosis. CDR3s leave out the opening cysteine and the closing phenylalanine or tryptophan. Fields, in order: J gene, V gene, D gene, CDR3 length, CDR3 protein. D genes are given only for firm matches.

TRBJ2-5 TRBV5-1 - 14 ASSPGTGLSVETQY
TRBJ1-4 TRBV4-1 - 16 ASSQGSPNPTRNEKLF
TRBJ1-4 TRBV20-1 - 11 SAPNGPSEKLF
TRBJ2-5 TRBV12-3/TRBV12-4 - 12 ASSRGQGGETQY
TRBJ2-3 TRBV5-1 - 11 ASSLASDVNQY
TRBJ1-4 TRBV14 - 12 ASSRDVRAEKLF
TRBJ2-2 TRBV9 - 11 ANPETNTGELF
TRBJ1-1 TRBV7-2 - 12 ASSFSRGNTEAF
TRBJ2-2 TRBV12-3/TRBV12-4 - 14 ASSLSAAPGTGELF
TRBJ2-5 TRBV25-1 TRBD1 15 ASSDPRQGVWVETQY
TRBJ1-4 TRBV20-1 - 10 SARTTNEKLF
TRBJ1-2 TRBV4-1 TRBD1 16 ASSHRSTRQGLDYGYT
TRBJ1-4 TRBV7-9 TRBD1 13 ASSPGQGGSEKLF
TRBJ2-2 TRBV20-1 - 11 SAQKTNTGELF
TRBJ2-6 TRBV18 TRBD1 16 ASSPSTGGRSGANVLT
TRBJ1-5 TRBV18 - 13 ASSPRSYSNQPQH
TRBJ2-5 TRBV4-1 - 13 ASSQDTGLIKTQY
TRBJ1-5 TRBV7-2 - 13 ASSVDGRSNQPQH
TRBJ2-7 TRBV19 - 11 ASSQGSSYEQY
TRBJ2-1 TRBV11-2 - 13 ASSLTGLGFNEQF
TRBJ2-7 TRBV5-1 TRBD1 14 ASSSNMNRGLNEQY
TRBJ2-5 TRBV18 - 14 ASSPRYPGVGETQY
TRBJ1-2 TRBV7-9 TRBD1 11 ASSFPGQPLYT
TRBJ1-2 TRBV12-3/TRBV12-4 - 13 ASSQGLLSGYGYT
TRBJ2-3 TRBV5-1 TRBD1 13 ASSLGQGSRDTQY
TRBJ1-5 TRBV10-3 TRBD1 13 AISPGTGFGQPQH
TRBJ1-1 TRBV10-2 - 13 ASSDRRARLPEAF
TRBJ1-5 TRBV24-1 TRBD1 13 ATSDVGTGDQPQH
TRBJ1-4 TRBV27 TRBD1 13 ASREIRGLNEKLF
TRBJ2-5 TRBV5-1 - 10 ASSPKGETQY
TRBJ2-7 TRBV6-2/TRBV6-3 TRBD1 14 ASSYRVTGGTNEQY
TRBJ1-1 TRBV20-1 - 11 SAKDSPQFEAF
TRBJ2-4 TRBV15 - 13 ATSRGGHVKNIQY
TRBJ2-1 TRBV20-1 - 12 SAERGSSYNEQF
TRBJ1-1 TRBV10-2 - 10 ASQAGSTEAF
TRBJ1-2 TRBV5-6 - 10 ASSLSRYGYT
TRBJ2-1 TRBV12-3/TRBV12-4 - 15 ASSFRQEYSSYNEQF
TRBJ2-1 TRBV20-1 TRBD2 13 SALLRGVSYNEQF
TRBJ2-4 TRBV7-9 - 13 ASSLVAGTANIQY
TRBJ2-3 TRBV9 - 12 ASSGRETNDPQY
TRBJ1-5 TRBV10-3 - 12 AISQFGANQPQH
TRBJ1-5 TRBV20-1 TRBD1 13 SARVHRGPGQPQH
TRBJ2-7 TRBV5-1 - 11 ASSLGGAREQY
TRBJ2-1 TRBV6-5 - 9 ASRRQNEQF
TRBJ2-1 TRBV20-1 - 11 SATDPLGNEQF
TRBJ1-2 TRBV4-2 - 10 ASSQEVFGYT
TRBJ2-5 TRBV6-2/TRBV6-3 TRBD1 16 ASSYSPRTGGRQETQY
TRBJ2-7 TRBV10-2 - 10 ASSEGEYEQY
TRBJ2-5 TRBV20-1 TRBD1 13 SARDPGTGKETQY